These 13 T cell receptor beta chains came from one sample sequenced in a study of blood T cell repertoires in COVID-19. Repertoires were generated with immunoSEQ multiplex PCR, while TCRdb's copy carries only in-frame clones and drops some. The sample includes fewer than 350,000 clones, 86% of them seen just once. Sequencing used peripheral blood. The receptors were gathered from a woman in her 70s with COVID-19, enrolled during active disease.

This sequence joins TRBV7-2 and TRBJ2-3, with D uncertain. This CDR3 contains 13 residues. Germline V lookup: CDR1 SGHTA, CDR2 FQGNSA. The V end was cut by 4 bases, the J end by 2 bases, with 7 bases between. CDR3 in amino acids: CASSWAPTDTQYF. The CDR3 DNA is TGTGCCAGCAGCTGGGCCCCCACAGATACGCAGTATTTT.

The chain couples TRBV9 to TRBJ2-7; D perhaps matches TRBD2 (7 bases). The CDR3 length is 14 residues. V shed 5 bases and J shed 4 bases, with 16 bases lying between them. Germline CDR1 is SGDLS and CDR2 is YYNGEE. The CDR3 DNA reads TGTGCCAGCAGTAGGGGGGGCGGAGAGTACGAGCAGTACTTC. Translating it yields CASSRGGGEYEQYF.

V gene TRBV5-1 combines with J gene TRBJ2-7, with D perhaps TRBD2 (6 bases). Per the germline V gene, CDR1 is SGHRS and CDR2 is YFSETQ. This CDR3 is 16 amino acids long. V lost 0 bases, J lost 0 bases, and 13 bases lay in between. The CDR3 sequence is CASSLGTGDFSYEQYF. The CDR3 bases are TGCGCCAGCAGCTTGGGGACGGGGGACTTCTCCTACGAGCAGTACTTC.

The rearrangement joins TRBV6-6 to TRBJ2-1; 7 bases match TRBD1. V was clipped by 5 bases and J by 6 bases; unmatched bases: 16. Germline lookup yields CDR1 MNHNY and CDR2 SVGAGI (reference sequence). This CDR3 has 17 amino acids. The CDR3 is CASSPRGRGKRGNEQFF. As DNA, the CDR3 is TGTGCCAGCAGTCCCCGGGGCAGGGGGAAAAGAGGCAATGAGCAGTTCTTC.

This clone came up many times. The rearrangement joins TRBV14 to TRBJ2-1, with D possibly matching TRBD2 (6 bases). The ends were cut back, 0 bases at V and 14 bases at J, with 14 bases in the middle. The CDR3 consists of 13 residues. CDR1 is SGHDN and CDR2 is FVKESK in the germline V gene. CDR3 bases: TGTGCCAGCAGCCAAGAGGAGGGCTGGGAGGAGTTCTTC. Amino acid sequence: CASSQEEGWEEFF.

This chain links TRBV30 with TRBJ2-1; tentatively, D is TRBD1 (5 bases). This CDR3 has 12 residues. CDR1 is GTSNPN, CDR2 SVGIG, per germline (reference sequence). V was clipped by 2 bases and J by 15 bases, with 17 bases between them. DNA of the CDR3: TGTGCCTGGAGTCGTCCCCGGGCTCAGGGGTTCTTC. This sequence encodes CAWSRPRAQGFF.

The CDR3 is CASSEASGGTNEQFF. In nucleotides, the CDR3 is TGTGCCAGCAGTGAAGCTAGCGGGGGTACAAATGAGCAGTTCTTC. The chain links TRBV2 to TRBJ2-1; 9 nucleotides line up with TRBD2. Germline values: CDR1 SNHLY, CDR2 FYNNEI. This CDR3 region has 15 residues. The junction had 4 bases not matched to a gene; V was cut back by 0 bases and J by 7 bases. The full variable domain, with the rest looked up from reference TRBV2 and TRBJ2-1, is EPEVTQTPSHQVTQMGQEVILRCVPISNHLYFYWYRQILGQKVEFLVSFYNNEISEKSEIFDDQFSVERPDGSNFTLKIRSTKLEDSAMYFCASSEASGGTNEQFFGPGTRLTVL.

This chain uses TRBV18 with TRBJ1-5, with D unclear. Germline V CDR1 and CDR2: KGHSH, LQKENI. The V and J ends lost 2 bases and 5 bases respectively, with 10 bases between them. The CDR3 runs 14 residues. The CDR3 spells CASSPGSRDQPQHF. The CDR3 nucleotides are TGTGCCAGCTCACCAGGGTCGAGGGATCAGCCCCAGCATTTT.

The chain links TRBV3-1 (or the pseudogene TRBV3-2) to TRBJ2-3; a possible D gene is TRBD2 (6 bases). Germline V CDR1 and CDR2: LGHDT, YNNKEL (reference sequence). V was cut by 1 base and J by 3 bases, with 8 bases left in between. There are 14 residues in the CDR3. As DNA, the CDR3 is TGTGCCAGCAGCCAAGTACTAGCAACAGATACGCAGTATTTT. Translating it yields CASSQVLATDTQYF.

This chain links TRBV21-1 with TRBJ2-1; TRBD2 was called by the table and not checked on the DNA. TRBV21-1 is a listed pseudogene. The CDR3 length is 15 residues. The chain's CDR3 is CASSDDPTSSNEQFF. The CDR3 DNA reads TGTGCCAGCAGCGATGACCCGACTAGTTCCAATGAGCAGTTCTTC.

The chain links TRBV2 to TRBJ2-6, with TRBD1 as a possible D gene (6 bases). CDR3 length: 16 amino acids. CDR1 and CDR2 (germline): SNHLY, FYNNEI. The germline V and J ends were trimmed by 1 base and 4 bases, with 11 bases remaining between them. CDR3 coding DNA: TGTGCCAGCAGTGAAGGGACAGTAGCAGGGGCCAACGTCCTGACTTTC. Its translation is CASSEGTVAGANVLTF.

This chain connects TRBV21-1 to TRBJ1-3; no DNA check was done on the table's D call, TRBD1. TRBV21-1 constitutes a pseudogene. This CDR3 spans 20 amino acids. This CDR3 is CASSKPAQVNRGVAGNTIYF. The DNA of the CDR3 is TGTGCCAGCAGCAAACCCGCCCAGGTGAACAGGGGGGTGGCTGGAAACACCATATATTTT.

This chain links TRBV5-1 with TRBJ2-2; the match to TRBD2 covers 13 bases. The germline CDR1 and CDR2 sequences are SGHRS and YFSETQ. This CDR3 is built from 18 residues. The V and J ends lost 4 bases and 0 bases, in that order; junction bases with no gene match: 6. The CDR3 coding sequence is TGCGCCAGCAGCCTTAGGACTAGCGGGGGTCCGAACACCGGGGAGCTGTTTTTT. This sequence encodes CASSLRTSGGPNTGELFF.